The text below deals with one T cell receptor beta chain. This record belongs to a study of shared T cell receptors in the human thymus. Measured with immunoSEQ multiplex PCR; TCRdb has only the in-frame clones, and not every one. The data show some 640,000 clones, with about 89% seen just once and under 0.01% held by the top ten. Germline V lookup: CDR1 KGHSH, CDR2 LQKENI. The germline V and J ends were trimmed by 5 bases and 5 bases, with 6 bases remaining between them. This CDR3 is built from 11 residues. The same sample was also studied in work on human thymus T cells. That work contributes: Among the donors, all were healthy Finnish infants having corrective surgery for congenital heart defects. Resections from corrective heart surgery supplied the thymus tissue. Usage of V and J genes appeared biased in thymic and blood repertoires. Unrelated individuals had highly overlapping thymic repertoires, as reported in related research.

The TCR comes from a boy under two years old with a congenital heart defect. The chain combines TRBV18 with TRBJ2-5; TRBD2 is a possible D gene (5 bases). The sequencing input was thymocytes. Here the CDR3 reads CASSTGETQYF. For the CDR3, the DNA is TGTGCCAGCTCAACGGGGGAGACCCAGTACTTC.